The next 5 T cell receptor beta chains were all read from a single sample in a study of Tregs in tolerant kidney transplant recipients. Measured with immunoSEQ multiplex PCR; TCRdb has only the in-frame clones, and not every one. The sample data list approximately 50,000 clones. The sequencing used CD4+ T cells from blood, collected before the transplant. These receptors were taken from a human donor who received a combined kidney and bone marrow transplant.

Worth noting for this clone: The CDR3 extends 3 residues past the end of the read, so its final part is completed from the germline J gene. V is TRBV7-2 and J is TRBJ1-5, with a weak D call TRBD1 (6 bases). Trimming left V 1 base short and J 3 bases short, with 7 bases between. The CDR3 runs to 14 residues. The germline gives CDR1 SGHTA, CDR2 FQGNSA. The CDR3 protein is CASSLGGPNQPQHF. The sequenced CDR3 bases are TGTGCCAGCAGCTTAGGGGGGCCCAATCAGCCC.

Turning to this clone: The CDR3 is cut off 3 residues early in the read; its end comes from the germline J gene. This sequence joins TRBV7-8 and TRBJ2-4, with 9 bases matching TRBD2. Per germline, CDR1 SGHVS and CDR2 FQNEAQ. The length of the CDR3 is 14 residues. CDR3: CASSLNSGSDIQYF. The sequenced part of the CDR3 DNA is TGTGCCAGCAGCTTAAATAGCGGGAGCGATATT.

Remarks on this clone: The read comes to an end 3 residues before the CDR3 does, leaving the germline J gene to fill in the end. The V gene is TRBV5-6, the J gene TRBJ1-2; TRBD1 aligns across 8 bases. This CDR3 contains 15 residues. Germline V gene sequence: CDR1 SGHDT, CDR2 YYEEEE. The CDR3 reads CASSLVSRGLRGYTF. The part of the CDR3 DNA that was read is TGTGCCAGCAGCTTGGTTTCCAGGGGGCTACGCGGC. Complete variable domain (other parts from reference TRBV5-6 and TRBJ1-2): DAGVTQSPTHLIKTRGQQVTLRCSPKSGHDTVSWYQQALGQGPQFIFQYYEEEERQRGNFPDRFSGHQFPNYSSELNVNALLLGDSALYLCASSLVSRGLRGYTFGSGTRLTVV.

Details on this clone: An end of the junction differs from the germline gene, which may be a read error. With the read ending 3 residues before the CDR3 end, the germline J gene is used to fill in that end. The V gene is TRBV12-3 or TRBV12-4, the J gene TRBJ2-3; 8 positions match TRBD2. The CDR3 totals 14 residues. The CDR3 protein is CASSIAGPTDTQYF. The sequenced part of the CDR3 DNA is TGTGCCAGCAGTATAGCGGGGCCCACAGATACG.

CDR3 DNA (partial): TGTGCCTGGAGTTCCCGGGTAGGAGCCCTTAGTAATACG. It translates to CAWSSRVGALSNT. The entire CDR3 reads CAWSSRVGALSNTQYF. The genes are TRBV30 and TRBJ2-3; D is unclear. Sequencing ends 3 residues short of the CDR3 end; the germline J gene provides the rest. This CDR3 region has 16 residues. The V gene's germline CDR1 is GTSNPN and CDR2 SVGIG (reference sequence). The V end was cut by 2 bases, the J end by 7 bases, with 22 bases between.